This record covers a single T cell receptor (beta chain). The data are from a study of blood T cell repertoires in COVID-19. Turning to the study itself: Both acute and convalescent COVID-19 samples were obtained from the United States, Italy and Spain. T cells, B-cell-depleted T cells, or PBMCs provided the cDNA or gDNA that served as material.

From germline, CDR1 is LNHDA and CDR2 SQIVND (reference sequence). The CDR3 extends over 15 amino acids. Germline trimming cut 6 bases from V and 0 bases from J; bases unmatched to any gene: 5. The protocol was immunoSEQ multiplex PCR, while the TCRdb copy is restricted to in-frame clones and leaves out a portion. In the table there are 250,000 to 350,000 clones, roughly nine tenths of which are singletons. Sequenced input: peripheral blood. This chain connects TRBV19 to TRBJ1-3; 7 bases are shared with TRBD1. This sequence originates from a man aged 18 to 35 with active or convalescent COVID-19. The CDR3 nucleotides read TGTGCCAGTAGAGACAGGGAGAGCTCTGGAAACACCATATATTTT. Protein: CASRDRESSGNTIYF.